Below are 27 T cell receptor beta chains sequenced from a single sample in a study of OX40 agonist ivuxolimab in advanced cancers. Using immunoSEQ multiplex PCR, the repertoire was profiled, and TCRdb retains in-frame clones only, with some absent. The table lists about 19,000 clones, approximately 69% of them singletons. The sample here was CD4+ or CD8+ T cells sorted from blood, taken in a trial of the OX40 agonist ivuxolimab. These receptors were collected from an adult with an advanced solid tumor such as melanoma, head and neck, liver or kidney cancer.

A few counts support this clone. One end of the junction does not line up with germline, which may come from a read error. The chain joins TRBV7-9 to TRBJ1-3; D gene uncertain. The CDR3 sequence is 13 residues long. Germline V gives CDR1 SEHNR, CDR2 FQNEAQ (reference sequence). The CDR3 coding sequence is TGTGCCAGCAGTTTAGGCCCTTTAGACACCATATATTTT. Translation gives CASSLGPLDTIYF. The whole variable domain, filled in from reference TRBV7-9 and TRBJ1-3, reads DTGVSQNPRHKITKRGQNVTFRCDPISEHNRLYWYRQTLGQGPEFLTYFQNEAQLEKSRLLSDRFSAERPKGSFSTLEIQRTEQGDSAMYLCASSLGPLDTIYFGEGSWLTVV.

This clone turned up a few times. This chain connects TRBV7-2 to TRBJ2-7; no clear D. V was shortened by 4 bases and J by 4 bases, with 11 bases between the two germline ends. Germline V gene lookup returns CDR1 SGHTA and CDR2 FQGNSA. This CDR3 spans 13 amino acids. The CDR3 sequence is CASSYGSHYEQYF. CDR3 in DNA: TGTGCCAGCAGCTACGGTAGCCATTACGAGCAGTACTTC.

V is TRBV2 and J is TRBJ1-1, with 10 nucleotides matching TRBD1. V was clipped by 1 base and J by 4 bases; unmatched bases: 0. The germline gives CDR1 SNHLY, CDR2 FYNNEI. The CDR3 extends over 14 amino acids. The CDR3 DNA reads TGTGCCAGCAGTGAAGGACAGGGGGCCACTGAAGCTTTCTTT. It yields the protein CASSEGQGATEAFF.

This clone was seen a handful of times. The rearrangement uses TRBV29-1 and TRBJ2-5; 9 nucleotides agree with TRBD2. The CDR3 spans 13 residues. With 4 bases clipped from V and 2 bases from J, the junction kept 2 bases outside the gene matches. CDR1 and CDR2 (germline): SQVTM, ANQGSEA. Written as DNA, the CDR3 is TGCAGCGTTGGACTAGCGGTTCAAGAGACCCAGTACTTC. Amino acid sequence: CSVGLAVQETQYF.

The chain has TRBV7-9 and TRBJ2-1; 13 bases map to TRBD2. Losses at the gene ends were 0 bases for V and 8 bases for J; bases not matched to a gene: 7. The CDR3 contains 17 residues. The germline gives CDR1 SEHNR, CDR2 FQNEAQ (reference sequence). In DNA form, the CDR3 reads TGTGCCAGCAGCTTAGCGCGGACTAGCGGGAGCCTCGATGAGCAGTTCTTC. Translated: CASSLARTSGSLDEQFF. Complete variable domain (other parts from reference TRBV7-9 and TRBJ2-1): DTGVSQNPRHKITKRGQNVTFRCDPISEHNRLYWYRQTLGQGPEFLTYFQNEAQLEKSRLLSDRFSAERPKGSFSTLEIQRTEQGDSAMYLCASSLARTSGSLDEQFFGPGTRLTVL.

The chain is built from TRBV28 and TRBJ2-3; D is perhaps TRBD2 (5 bases). Germline V gives CDR1 MDHEN, CDR2 SYDVKM. This CDR3 spans 15 amino acids. V was trimmed by 5 bases and J by 3 bases, leaving 15 bases between them. The chain's CDR3 is CASSPLKDFTDTQYF. The CDR3 DNA is TGTGCCAGCAGTCCGTTAAAGGACTTTACAGATACGCAGTATTTT.

This clone is judged medium-sized (0.01 to 0.1%). The rearrangement uses TRBV19 and TRBJ2-2; D gene ambiguous. The CDR3 contains 14 residues. V dropped 4 bases and J dropped 1 base, with 7 bases sitting between them. Germline CDR1 LNHDA, CDR2 SQIVND (reference sequence). CDR3 region: CASSTRLNTGELFF. In nucleotides, the CDR3 is TGTGCCAGTAGTACCCGGTTGAACACCGGGGAGCTGTTTTTT.

The chain combines TRBV7-8 with TRBJ2-1; 9 bases line up with TRBD2. V dropped 0 bases and J dropped 7; count of bases not matched to a gene: 10. The CDR3 spans 17 residues. The germline CDR1 and CDR2 sequences are SGHVS and FQNEAQ. This CDR3 reads CASSLARAGGPLNEQFF. As DNA, the CDR3 is TGTGCCAGCAGCTTAGCGCGGGCGGGAGGGCCTCTGAATGAGCAGTTCTTC.

This clone turned up a few times. The V call is TRBV4-3, the J call TRBJ1-1, with D possibly being TRBD1 (6 bases). Trimming removed 2 bases from V and 3 bases from J, with 10 bases in between. Per germline, CDR1 LGHNA and CDR2 YSLEER. The length of the CDR3 is 14 residues. The CDR3 bases are TGCGCCAGCAGCCAAAAAGGGGGGTACACTGAAGCTTTCTTT. As protein: CASSQKGGYTEAFF.

The chain couples TRBV6-6 to TRBJ1-1; maybe TRBD1 (5 bases). Deletions cut 3 bases from V and 3 bases from J, with 8 bases between. CDR1 is MNHNY and CDR2 is SVGAGI in the germline V gene (reference sequence). This CDR3 is built from 13 residues. The CDR3 reads CASSYEGHTEAFF. The CDR3 nucleotides read TGTGCCAGCAGTTATGAGGGGCACACTGAAGCTTTCTTT.

This clone is judged large (0.1 to 1%). This CDR3 reads CASSLAGEKDFYNEQFF. The CDR3 bases are TGCGCCAGCAGCTTGGCGGGAGAGAAGGATTTCTACAATGAGCAGTTCTTC. The J gene is TRBJ2-1, the V gene TRBV5-1, with a possible D match to TRBD2 (6 bases). The ends were cut back, 0 bases at V and 3 bases at J, with 16 bases in the middle. This CDR3 contains 17 residues. The germline V gene encodes CDR1 SGHRS and CDR2 YFSETQ.

This sequence joins TRBV9 and TRBJ1-2; 9 bases are a match to TRBD1. CDR1 is SGDLS, CDR2 YYNGEE, per germline. The CDR3 is 15 amino acids. V was pared by 2 bases and J by 5 bases, with 7 bases of the junction left unmatched. The CDR3 DNA reads as TGTGCCAGCAGCGTCTCCCGGGACAGGGCATATGGCTACACCTTC. Its translation is CASSVSRDRAYGYTF.

This clone counts as medium-sized. The CDR3, as DNA: TGTGCCAGCAGCTTAGCAGGGAACACTGAAGCTTTCTTT. Amino acids: CASSLAGNTEAFF. The rearrangement joins TRBV7-9 to TRBJ1-1; no reliable D call. V lost 0 bases and J lost 1, with 3 bases in between. CDR1 and CDR2 (germline): SEHNR, FQNEAQ (reference sequence). CDR3 size: 13 residues.

This clone was picked up a small number of times. The chain links TRBV2 to TRBJ1-1; no clear D. The CDR3 consists of 12 residues. The germline V and J ends were trimmed by 2 bases and 3 bases, with 4 bases remaining between them. The germline V gene encodes CDR1 SNHLY and CDR2 FYNNEI. CDR3 DNA: TGTGCCAGCAGTGAATCGGACACTGAAGCTTTCTTT. This translates into CASSESDTEAFF.

The V call is TRBV7-6, the J call TRBJ2-7, with 11 bases lining up with TRBD2. V trimming: 2 bases; J trimming: 6 bases; junction bases outside the gene matches: 3. The CDR3 has 14 amino acids. In germline, CDR1 is SGHVS, CDR2 FNYEAQ. The CDR3 region has the DNA TGTGCCAGCAGCTTAACTAGCGGGGGACCCGAGCAGTACTTC. Residues: CASSLTSGGPEQYF.

The chain couples TRBV28 to TRBJ2-7; TRBD2 aligns across 9 bases. Trimming at V came to 5 bases and at J to 3 bases, leaving 8 bases not matched to a gene. The CDR3 has 15 amino acids. Germline loops: CDR1 MDHEN, CDR2 SYDVKM. The CDR3 is CASSPRLAVSYEQYF. The CDR3, as DNA: TGTGCCAGCAGTCCCCGACTAGCGGTAAGCTACGAGCAGTACTTC.

V usage is TRBV2 and J usage is TRBJ2-6; D gene unclear. The V end was cut by 10 bases, the J end by 1 base, with 8 bases between. The length of the CDR3 is 13 residues. CDR1 is SNHLY and CDR2 is FYNNEI in the germline V gene. In nucleotides, the CDR3 is TGTGCCAAATCTTCTTCTGGGGCCAACGTCCTGACTTTC. This encodes CAKSSSGANVLTF.

Written as DNA, the CDR3 is TGTGCCAGCAGCCCCCTAGCGGGAGGGCCTCAGTACTTC. Translated, it gives CASSPLAGGPQYF. The J gene is TRBJ2-4, the V gene TRBV7-6; the match to TRBD2 covers 12 bases. V was pared by 5 bases and J by 12 bases, with 5 bases of the junction left unmatched. The CDR3 has 13 residues. From germline, CDR1 is SGHVS and CDR2 FNYEAQ. Complete variable domain (other parts from reference TRBV7-6 and TRBJ2-4): GAGVSQSPRYKVTKRGQDVALRCDPISGHVSLYWYRQALGQGPEFLTYFNYEAQQDKSGLPNDRFSAERPEGSISTLTIQRTEQRDSAMYRCASSPLAGGPQYFGAGTRLSVL.

The J gene is TRBJ2-2, the V gene TRBV30, with TRBD1 as a possible D gene (6 bases). The V and J ends lost 4 bases and 1 base respectively, with 10 bases between them. The CDR3 spans 14 residues. Germline CDR1 GTSNPN, CDR2 SVGIG (reference sequence). The CDR3 reads CAWTTGLNTGELFF. The CDR3 DNA follows: TGTGCCTGGACCACAGGGCTGAACACCGGGGAGCTGTTTTTT.

J is TRBJ2-7 and V is TRBV2; a possible D gene is TRBD1 (6 bases). The CDR3 extends over 11 amino acids. The germline V and J ends were trimmed by 10 bases and 1 base, with 8 bases remaining between them. Germline V gene lookup returns CDR1 SNHLY and CDR2 FYNNEI. The CDR3 sequence is CATGQSYEQYF. The CDR3 nucleotides are TGTGCCACCGGACAGTCCTACGAGCAGTACTTC.

This CDR3 reads CASSAGTYTEAFF. CDR3 nucleotides: TGCGCCAGCAGTGCCGGGACCTACACTGAAGCTTTCTTT. The chain joins TRBV10-2 to TRBJ1-1; TRBD1 might be the D (5 bases). Germline CDR1 is WSHSY and CDR2 is SAAADI. The CDR3 extends over 13 amino acids. Trimming stripped 4 bases from V and 3 bases from J, with 9 bases between.

V is TRBV11-2 and J is TRBJ2-3; 10 bases fit TRBD2. V was clipped by 3 bases and J by 1 base; unmatched bases: 10. The CDR3 covers 18 residues. Looked up from germline, CDR1 is SGHAT and CDR2 is FQNNGV. The CDR3 protein is CASSLEGLAFDGTDTQYF. In DNA, the CDR3 is TGTGCCAGCAGCTTGGAGGGACTAGCGTTCGACGGCACAGATACGCAGTATTTT.

The chain couples TRBV27 to TRBJ2-2; no clear D gene. Trimming stripped 3 bases from V and 2 bases from J, with 7 bases between. The CDR3 has 14 amino acids. The germline gives CDR1 MNHEY, CDR2 SMNVEV (reference sequence). The CDR3 here is CASSFAINTGELFF. CDR3 DNA: TGTGCCAGCAGTTTTGCAATAAACACCGGGGAGCTGTTTTTT.

There are a few counts of this clone. This chain joins TRBV28 and TRBJ2-3; 11 bases fit TRBD1. The CDR3 loop spans 16 amino acids. Germline CDR1 is MDHEN and CDR2 is SYDVKM. J was trimmed by 4 bases and V by 7 bases; bases with no gene match: 10. CDR3 sequence (DNA): TGTGCCAGCACGATAACCGGGACAGGGGGATCAGATACGCAGTATTTT. Translated: CASTITGTGGSDTQYF.

The rearrangement links TRBV6-4 to TRBJ2-3; 12 bases are a match to TRBD2. Germline loops: CDR1 MRHNA, CDR2 SNTAGT. V lost 6 bases and J lost 4; bases outside the gene matches: 2. The CDR3 has 14 amino acids. CDR3 loop: CASSRLAGADTQYF. CDR3 bases: TGTGCCAGCAGCCGACTAGCGGGAGCAGATACGCAGTATTTT.

The chain employs TRBV7-8 and TRBJ2-3; 10 bases are shared with TRBD1. The V gene end was trimmed by 1 base and the J gene end by 4 bases; junction bases not matched to a gene: 8. The CDR3 is 17 residues long. Germline-derived CDR1 and CDR2 are SGHVS and FQNEAQ. The CDR3: CASSLGVGQGWADTQYF. The CDR3 nucleotides are TGTGCCAGCAGCTTAGGAGTGGGACAGGGGTGGGCAGATACGCAGTATTTT.

V usage is TRBV7-9 and J usage is TRBJ1-1; D is unresolved. Trimming left V 3 bases short and J 5 bases short, with 13 bases between. The CDR3 contains 14 residues. Germline CDR1 reads SEHNR; CDR2 reads FQNEAQ (reference sequence). The CDR3 is CASSFGALGTEAFF. CDR3 nucleotide sequence: TGTGCCAGCAGCTTTGGAGCCCTGGGGACTGAAGCTTTCTTT.